This passage covers 12 T cell receptor beta chains from one sample sequenced in a study of T cell changes during pregnancy in multiple sclerosis. The protocol was immunoSEQ multiplex PCR, while the TCRdb copy is restricted to in-frame clones and leaves out a portion. The sample has about 51,000 clones; around 94% are singletons. This specimen was CD4+ T cells from peripheral blood mononuclear cells, taken in the second trimester of pregnancy. Every receptor here comes from a female donor with multiple sclerosis, enrolled in a pregnancy study.

The gene calls are TRBV4-1 and TRBJ2-1; weak D call: TRBD1 (5 bases). The CDR3 runs to 16 residues. Germline V gene sequence: CDR1 MGHRA, CDR2 YSYEKL. V was pared by 4 bases and J by 5 bases, with 18 bases between. The chain's CDR3 is CASSPHIDSLDNEQFF. The CDR3 DNA is TGCGCCAGCAGCCCCCATATCGACAGCCTGGACAATGAGCAGTTCTTC.

V and J are TRBV9 and TRBJ2-3, with TRBD2 matching 7 bases. The CDR3 length is 15 residues. With V trimmed by 0 bases and J by 1 base, 2 bases remained unmatched. Germline V gene data show CDR1 as SGDLS and CDR2 as YYNGEE. The CDR3 bases are TGTGCCAGCAGCGTAGTTGGGGGGGGCACAGATACGCAGTATTTT. It translates to CASSVVGGGTDTQYF.

In its sample, this clone was seen once. The J gene is TRBJ1-5, the V gene TRBV4-3; TRBD1 matches at 7 bases. The CDR3 length is 16 residues. J was trimmed by 6 bases and V by 0 bases; bases with no gene match: 8. CDR1 and CDR2 (germline): LGHNA, YSLEER. DNA for the CDR3: TGCGCCAGCAGCCAAGATCAACGGGCAGGGGGTCAGCCCCAGCATTTT. This translates into CASSQDQRAGGQPQHF.

This chain uses TRBV28 with TRBJ1-1, with 7 bases that match TRBD1. The V and J ends lost 3 bases and 7 bases, in that order; junction bases with no gene match: 11. Germline loops: CDR1 MDHEN, CDR2 SYDVKM. The CDR3 sequence is 15 residues long. DNA of the CDR3: TGTGCCAGCAGTTTGTCCAGACAGGGAAGGGGTGAAGCTTTCTTT. This gives the protein CASSLSRQGRGEAFF.

The J gene is TRBJ1-5, the V gene TRBV2; 8 bases map to TRBD1. This CDR3 contains 15 residues. CDR1 and CDR2 (germline): SNHLY, FYNNEI. V was pared by 4 bases and J by 2 bases, with 4 bases of the junction left unmatched. The DNA of the CDR3 is TGTGCCAGCAGTGTCGACAGGGGAGGCAATCAGCCCCAGCATTTT. Protein: CASSVDRGGNQPQHF.

The V and J genes are TRBV11-2 and TRBJ1-2, with D possibly matching TRBD1 (5 bases). The V gene's germline CDR1 is SGHAT and CDR2 FQNNGV. Trimming removed 2 bases at V and 7 bases at J, with 11 bases between. The CDR3 consists of 13 residues. CDR3 nucleotides: TGTGCCAGCAGCTTACCAGGGAAGGTTGGCTACACCTTC. It specifies CASSLPGKVGYTF.

V gene TRBV6-5 combines with J gene TRBJ2-6; D remains ambiguous. V was pared by 2 bases and J by 1 base, with 6 bases between. The CDR3 runs 15 residues. The germline gives CDR1 MNHEY, CDR2 SVGAGI. CDR3: CASSYKTSGANVLTF. In nucleotides, the CDR3 is TGTGCCAGCAGTTACAAGACATCTGGGGCCAACGTCCTGACTTTC.

The chain is built from TRBV7-2 and TRBJ2-1; TRBD2 aligns across 11 bases. The germline V gene encodes CDR1 SGHTA and CDR2 FQGNSA. This CDR3 is built from 16 residues. The J segment lost 2 bases and the V segment lost 6 bases, leaving 6 bases of the junction unmatched. CDR3 sequence reads: CASRLLAGATYNEQFF. Written as DNA, the CDR3 is TGTGCCAGCAGATTACTAGCGGGGGCCACCTACAATGAGCAGTTCTTC.

This sequence joins TRBV7-3 and TRBJ1-3; no reliable D call. V lost 8 bases to trimming and J lost 0 bases, with 8 bases between them. This CDR3 has 13 residues. Per germline, CDR1 SGHTA and CDR2 FQGTGA. CDR3 DNA sequence: TGTGCCAGCGGAGCCGACTCTGGAAACACCATATATTTT. It translates to CASGADSGNTIYF.

Here the CDR3 DNA reads TGTGCCAGCAGCGTAGTAGCGGCACGGGCTTCAGAGCAGTACTTC. Residues: CASSVVAARASEQYF. The V gene is TRBV9, the J gene TRBJ2-7; D might be TRBD2 (6 bases). V lost 0 bases and J lost 7, with 17 bases in between. There are 15 residues in the CDR3. The germline V gene has CDR1 SGDLS and CDR2 YYNGEE.

The rearrangement uses TRBV4-2 and TRBJ2-3; D is possibly TRBD1 (6 bases). Trimming took 0 bases from V and 0 from J, leaving 13 bases between them. The CDR3 has 17 residues. Looked up from germline, CDR1 is LGHNA and CDR2 is YNFKEQ. The CDR3: CASSQDIRQGSTDTQYF. The CDR3 region has the DNA TGTGCCAGCAGCCAAGATATAAGGCAGGGGAGCACAGATACGCAGTATTTT.

The rearrangement uses TRBV7-8 and TRBJ1-4; the match to TRBD1 covers 7 bases. Germline trimming cut 1 base from V and 5 bases from J; bases unmatched to any gene: 7. CDR3 size: 16 residues. The germline V gene encodes CDR1 SGHVS and CDR2 FQNEAQ. The CDR3 protein is CASSLGAGGSNEKLFF. Written as DNA, the CDR3 is TGTGCCAGCAGCTTAGGGGCAGGGGGTTCCAATGAAAAACTGTTTTTT.